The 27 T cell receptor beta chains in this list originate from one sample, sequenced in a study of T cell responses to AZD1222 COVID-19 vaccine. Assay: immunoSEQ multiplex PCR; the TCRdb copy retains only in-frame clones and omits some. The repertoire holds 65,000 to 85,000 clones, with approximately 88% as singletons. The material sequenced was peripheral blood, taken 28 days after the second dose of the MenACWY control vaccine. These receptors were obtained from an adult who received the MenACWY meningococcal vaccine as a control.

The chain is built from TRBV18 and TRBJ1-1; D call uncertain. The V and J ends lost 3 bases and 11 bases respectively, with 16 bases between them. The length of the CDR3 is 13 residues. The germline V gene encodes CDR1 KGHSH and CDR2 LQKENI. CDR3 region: CASSPKLGKEAFF. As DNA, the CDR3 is TGTGCCAGCTCACCTAAACTGGGGAAGGAGGCTTTCTTT.

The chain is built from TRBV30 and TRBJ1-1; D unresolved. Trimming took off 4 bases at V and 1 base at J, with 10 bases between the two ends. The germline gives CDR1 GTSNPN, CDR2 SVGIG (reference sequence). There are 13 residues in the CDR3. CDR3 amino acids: CAWTHQSNTEAFF. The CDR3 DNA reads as TGTGCCTGGACCCACCAGTCGAACACTGAAGCTTTCTTT.

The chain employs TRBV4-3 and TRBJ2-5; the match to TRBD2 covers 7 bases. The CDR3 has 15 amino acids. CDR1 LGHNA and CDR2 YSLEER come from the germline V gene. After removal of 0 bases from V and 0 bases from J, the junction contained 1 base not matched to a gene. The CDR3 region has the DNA TGCGCCAGCAGCCAAGAGCGGGGGTACCAAGAGACCCAGTACTTC. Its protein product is CASSQERGYQETQYF.

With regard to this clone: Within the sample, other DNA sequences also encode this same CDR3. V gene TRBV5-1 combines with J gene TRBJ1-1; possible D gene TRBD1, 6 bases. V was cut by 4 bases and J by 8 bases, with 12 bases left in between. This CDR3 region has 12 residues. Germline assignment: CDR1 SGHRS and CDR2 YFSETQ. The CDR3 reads CASSPETGEAFF. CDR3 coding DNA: TGCGCCAGCAGCCCCGAGACAGGAGAAGCTTTCTTT.

The CDR3 coding sequence is TGTGCCAGCAGGAGGACGGAGCCTGAGACCCAGTACTTC. Its protein product is CASRRTEPETQYF. J is TRBJ2-5 and V is TRBV6-5; no clear D. Trimming stripped 6 bases from V and 5 bases from J, with 13 bases between. This CDR3 spans 13 amino acids. The germline V gene has CDR1 MNHEY and CDR2 SVGAGI.

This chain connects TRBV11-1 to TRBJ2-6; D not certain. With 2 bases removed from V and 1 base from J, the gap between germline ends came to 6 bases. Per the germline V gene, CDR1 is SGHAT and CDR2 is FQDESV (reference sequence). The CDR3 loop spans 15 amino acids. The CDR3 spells CASSLYRSGANVLTF. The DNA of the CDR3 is TGTGCCAGCAGCTTATATAGGTCTGGGGCCAACGTCCTGACTTTC.

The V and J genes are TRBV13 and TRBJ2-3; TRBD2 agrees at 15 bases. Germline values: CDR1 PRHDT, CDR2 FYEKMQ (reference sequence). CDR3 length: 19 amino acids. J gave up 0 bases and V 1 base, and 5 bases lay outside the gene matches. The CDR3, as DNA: TGTGCCAGCAGCTTAGAAGGGACTAGCGGGGGGAAGAGCACAGATACGCAGTATTTT. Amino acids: CASSLEGTSGGKSTDTQYF. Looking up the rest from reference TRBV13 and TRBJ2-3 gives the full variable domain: AAGVIQSPRHLIKEKRETATLKCYPIPRHDTVYWYQQGPGQDPQFLISFYEKMQSDKGSIPDRFSAQQFSDYHSELNMSSLELGDSALYFCASSLEGTSGGKSTDTQYFGPGTRLTVL.

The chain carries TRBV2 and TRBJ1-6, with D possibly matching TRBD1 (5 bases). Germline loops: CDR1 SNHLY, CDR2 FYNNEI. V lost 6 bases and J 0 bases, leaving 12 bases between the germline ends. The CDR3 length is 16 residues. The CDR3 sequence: CASRNGGSSYNSPLHF. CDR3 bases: TGTGCCAGCAGGAACGGGGGGAGCTCCTATAATTCACCCCTCCACTTT.

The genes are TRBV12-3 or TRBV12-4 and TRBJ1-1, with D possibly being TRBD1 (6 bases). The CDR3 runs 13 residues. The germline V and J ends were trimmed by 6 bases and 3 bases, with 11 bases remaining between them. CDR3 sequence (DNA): TGTGCCAGCAGGGTACAGGGTTACACTGAAGCTTTCTTT. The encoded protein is CASRVQGYTEAFF.

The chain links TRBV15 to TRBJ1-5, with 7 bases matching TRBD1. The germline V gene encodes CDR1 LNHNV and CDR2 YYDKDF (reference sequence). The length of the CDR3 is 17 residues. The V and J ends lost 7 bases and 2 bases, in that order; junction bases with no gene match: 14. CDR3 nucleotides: TGTGCCACCACCAAGGACAGGTCGGCGGTAGGCAATCAGCCCCAGCATTTT. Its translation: CATTKDRSAVGNQPQHF.

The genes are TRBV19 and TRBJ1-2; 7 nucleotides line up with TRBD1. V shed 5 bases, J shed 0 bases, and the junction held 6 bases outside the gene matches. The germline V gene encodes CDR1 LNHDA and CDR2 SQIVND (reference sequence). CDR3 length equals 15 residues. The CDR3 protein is CASSSPRGANYGYTF. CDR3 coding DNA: TGTGCCAGTAGTTCCCCCAGGGGGGCTAACTATGGCTACACCTTC.

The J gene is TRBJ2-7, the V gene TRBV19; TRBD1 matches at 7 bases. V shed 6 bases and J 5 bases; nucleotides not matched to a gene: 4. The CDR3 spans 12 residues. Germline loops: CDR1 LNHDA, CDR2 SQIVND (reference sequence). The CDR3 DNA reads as TGTGCCAGTAGCGACAGGGTCCACGAGCAGTACTTC. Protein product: CASSDRVHEQYF.

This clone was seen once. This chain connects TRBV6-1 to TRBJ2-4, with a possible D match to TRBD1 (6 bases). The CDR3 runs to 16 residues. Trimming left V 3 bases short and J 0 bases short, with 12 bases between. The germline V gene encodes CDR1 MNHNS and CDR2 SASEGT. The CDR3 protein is CASSEPGAQAKNIQYF. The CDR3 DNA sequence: TGTGCCAGCAGTGAGCCAGGGGCCCAAGCCAAAAACATTCAGTACTTC.

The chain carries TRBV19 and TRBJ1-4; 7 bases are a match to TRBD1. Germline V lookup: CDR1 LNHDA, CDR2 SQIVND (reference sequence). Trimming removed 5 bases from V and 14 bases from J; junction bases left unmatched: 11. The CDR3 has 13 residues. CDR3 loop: CASSASGTVSLFF. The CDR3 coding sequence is TGTGCCAGTAGTGCGTCCGGGACAGTTTCTCTGTTTTTT.

This CDR3 is CSVVGDRVPYEQYF. The CDR3 nucleotides are TGCAGCGTTGTGGGTGACAGGGTCCCCTACGAGCAGTACTTC. The J gene is TRBJ2-7, the V gene TRBV29-1; TRBD1 aligns across 7 bases. The CDR3 contains 14 residues. Germline loops: CDR1 SQVTM, CDR2 ANQGSEA. V trimming: 4 bases; J trimming: 2 bases; junction bases outside the gene matches: 8.

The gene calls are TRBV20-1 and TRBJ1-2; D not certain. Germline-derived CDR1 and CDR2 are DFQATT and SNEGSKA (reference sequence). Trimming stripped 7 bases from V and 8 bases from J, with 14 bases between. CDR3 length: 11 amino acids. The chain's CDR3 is CSGDSPTGYTF. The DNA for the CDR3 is TGCAGTGGAGACTCCCCAACGGGCTACACCTTC.

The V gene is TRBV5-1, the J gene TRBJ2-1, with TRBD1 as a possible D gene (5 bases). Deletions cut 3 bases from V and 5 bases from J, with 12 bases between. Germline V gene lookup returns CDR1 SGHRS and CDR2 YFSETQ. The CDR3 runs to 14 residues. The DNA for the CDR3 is TGCGCCAGCAGCTCAACAGCAGGGAACAATGAGCAGTTCTTC. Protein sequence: CASSSTAGNNEQFF. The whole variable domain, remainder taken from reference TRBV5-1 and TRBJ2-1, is KAGVTQTPRYLIKTRGQQVTLSCSPISGHRSVSWYQQTPGQGLQFLFEYFSETQRNKGNFPGRFSGRQFSNSRSEMNVSTLELGDSALYLCASSSTAGNNEQFFGPGTRLTVL.

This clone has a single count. CDR3 nucleotide sequence: TGTGCCAGCAGCCAAGATCTCGGAAACACTGAAGCTTTCTTT. Its protein product is CASSQDLGNTEAFF. The gene calls are TRBV4-2 and TRBJ1-1; D is undetermined. Between the trimmed V and J ends, which lost 0 bases and 2 bases, there was a span of 7 bases. Germline CDR1 is LGHNA and CDR2 is YNFKEQ. CDR3 length: 14 amino acids.

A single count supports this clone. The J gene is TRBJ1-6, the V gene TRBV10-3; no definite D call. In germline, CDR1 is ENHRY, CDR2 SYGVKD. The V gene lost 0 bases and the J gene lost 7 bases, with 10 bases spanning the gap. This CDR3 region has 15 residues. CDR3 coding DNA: TGTGCCATCAGTGAGTCCCCGAGCTCGAATTCACCCCTCCACTTT. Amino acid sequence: CAISESPSSNSPLHF.

CDR3 coding DNA: TGTGCCAGCAGTGAGTCTGGTTCTGGGGCCAACGTCCTGACTTTC. Translation gives CASSESGSGANVLTF. This sequence joins TRBV2 and TRBJ2-6; D gene unclear. The CDR3 is made up of 15 amino acids. Germline values: CDR1 SNHLY, CDR2 FYNNEI. The germline V and J ends were trimmed by 3 bases and 1 base, with 7 bases remaining between them.

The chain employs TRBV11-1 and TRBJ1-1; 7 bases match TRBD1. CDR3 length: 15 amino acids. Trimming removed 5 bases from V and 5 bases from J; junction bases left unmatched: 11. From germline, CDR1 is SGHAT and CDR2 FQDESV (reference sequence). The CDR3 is CASSARTGLGTEAFF. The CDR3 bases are TGTGCCAGCAGCGCAAGGACAGGCCTGGGGACTGAAGCTTTCTTT. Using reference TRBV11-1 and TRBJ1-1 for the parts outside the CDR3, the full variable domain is EAEVAQSPRYKITEKSQAVAFWCDPISGHATLYWYRQILGQGPELLVQFQDESVVDDSQLPKDRFSAERLKGVDSTLKIQPAELGDSAMYLCASSARTGLGTEAFFGQGTRLTVV.

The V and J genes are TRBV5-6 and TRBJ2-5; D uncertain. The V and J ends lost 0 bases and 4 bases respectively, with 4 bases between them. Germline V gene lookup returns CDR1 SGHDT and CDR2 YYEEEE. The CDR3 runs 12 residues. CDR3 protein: CASSLVGETQYF. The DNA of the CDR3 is TGTGCCAGCAGCTTGGTGGGAGAGACCCAGTACTTC.

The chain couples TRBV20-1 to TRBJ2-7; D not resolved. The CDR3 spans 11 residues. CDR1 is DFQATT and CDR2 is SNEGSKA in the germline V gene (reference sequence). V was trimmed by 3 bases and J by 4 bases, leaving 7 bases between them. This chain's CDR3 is CSARKEYEQYF. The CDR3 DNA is TGCAGTGCTAGGAAGGAATACGAGCAGTACTTC.

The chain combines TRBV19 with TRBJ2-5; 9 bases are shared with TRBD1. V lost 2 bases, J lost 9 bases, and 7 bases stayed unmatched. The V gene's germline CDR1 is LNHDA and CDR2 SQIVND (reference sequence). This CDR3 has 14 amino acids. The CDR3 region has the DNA TGTGCCAGTAGTATACGACAGGGGGACGTGGCCCAGTACTTC. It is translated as CASSIRQGDVAQYF.

CDR3 in amino acids: CASSKGQGEAFF. For the CDR3, the DNA is TGTGCCAGTAGTAAAGGACAGGGAGAAGCTTTCTTT. The rearrangement links TRBV19 to TRBJ1-1; 8 bases are a match to TRBD1. The V segment lost 4 bases and the J segment 8 bases; nucleotides outside the gene matches: 3. The CDR3 runs 12 residues. CDR1 LNHDA and CDR2 SQIVND come from the germline V gene (reference sequence).

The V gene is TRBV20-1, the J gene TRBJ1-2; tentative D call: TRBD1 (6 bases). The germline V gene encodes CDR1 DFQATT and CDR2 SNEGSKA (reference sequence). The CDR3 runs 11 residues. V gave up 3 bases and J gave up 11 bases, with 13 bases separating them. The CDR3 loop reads CSASLGGGYTF. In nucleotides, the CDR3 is TGCAGTGCTAGTCTGGGGGGCGGGTACACCTTC.

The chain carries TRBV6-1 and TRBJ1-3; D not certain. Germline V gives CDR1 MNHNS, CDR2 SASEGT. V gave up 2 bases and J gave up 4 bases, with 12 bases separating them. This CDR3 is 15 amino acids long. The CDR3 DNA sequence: TGTGCCAGCAGTGAAAGGAGAGGGTCCGGAAACACCATATATTTT. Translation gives CASSERRGSGNTIYF.